The next 26 T cell receptor beta chains were all read from a single sample in a study of CD4 and CD8 cells across lung adenocarcinoma regions. TCRdb passed the PCR reads through MiXCR, listing each CDR3 protein once. The data hold 9,500 to 12,000 distinct CDR3 sequences, with 40% to 55% observed a single time. The sequencing input was CD8+ T cells from the margin of a lung tumor. The receptors originated from a male donor with lung adenocarcinoma. The CD4 and CD8 labels of this study may be unreliable.

The CDR3 nucleotides read TGTGCCAGCAGCGTAACCGGGACCCCAGTACTGGGCGAGCAGTTCTTC. Amino acids: CASSVTGTPVLGEQFF. The chain carries TRBV7-8 and TRBJ2-3; TRBD1 or TRBD2 may be the D gene (5 bases each). The DNA end is more similar to TRBJ2-1, so the J call may be wrong. CDR1 and CDR2 (germline): SGHVS, FQNEAQ. The CDR3 runs 16 residues.

This sequence joins TRBV6-1 and TRBJ2-3, with D uncertain. Germline V gene data show CDR1 as MNHNS and CDR2 as SASEGT. The V gene lost 3 bases and the J gene lost 2 bases, with 15 bases spanning the gap. The CDR3 length is 16 residues. The CDR3 loop is CASSDILLRVTDTQYF. In DNA, the CDR3 is TGTGCCAGCAGTGACATCCTATTACGGGTCACAGATACGCAGTATTTT.

This clonotype is labeled medium-sized. The genes are TRBV12-3 or TRBV12-4 and TRBJ2-1; 7 nucleotides align to TRBD2. CDR3 length: 12 residues. V lost 6 bases, J lost 7 bases, and 3 bases stayed unmatched. As DNA, the CDR3 is TGTGCCAGCAGAACAGCGGGGAATGAGCAGTTCTTC. Protein: CASRTAGNEQFF.

This clonotype rates as large. The rearrangement uses TRBV7-2 and TRBJ2-3; 8 nucleotides match TRBD2. Unmatched junction bases numbered 4, after V lost 4 bases and J lost 1 base. The CDR3 has 15 amino acids. Germline-derived CDR1 and CDR2 are SGHTA and FQGNSA. CDR3 sequence: CASSSWTSRTDTQYF. In nucleotides, the CDR3 is TGTGCCAGCAGCTCTTGGACTAGCCGCACAGATACGCAGTATTTT.

The chain combines TRBV3-1 with TRBJ2-1, with 9 bases aligning to TRBD1. The assigned J gene may be wrong: the sequence end matches TRBJ2-5 better. Germline V gene lookup returns CDR1 LGHDT and CDR2 YNNKEL (reference sequence). The CDR3 spans 17 residues. As DNA, the CDR3 is TGTGCCAGCAGCCGATGGGGGGAGACAGGGGGACGAGAGACCCAGTACTTC. Its translation: CASSRWGETGGRETQYF.

This chain uses TRBV7-3 with TRBJ2-4, with D perhaps given as TRBD1 or TRBD2 (7 bases each). The DNA end is more similar to TRBJ2-3, so the J call may be wrong. Germline V CDR1 and CDR2: SGHTA, FQGTGA. The CDR3 sequence is 15 residues long. CDR3 sequence: CASSPRGGGTDTQYF. The CDR3 DNA reads TGTGCCAGCAGCCCCAGGGGGGGGGGCACAGATACGCAGTATTTT.

The chain has TRBV10-3 and TRBJ2-3; no reliable D call. The tail of the sequence fits TRBJ2-7 better, so the J call may be wrong. Germline assignment: CDR1 ENHRY and CDR2 SYGVKD. CDR3 length equals 16 residues. This chain's CDR3 is CASSESGLWPKDTQYF. For the CDR3, the DNA is TGTGCCAGCAGCGAGTCGGGCCTTTGGCCCAAAGACACGCAGTACTTC.

This clonotype was seen a single time. A read error may account for a junction end that differs from germline. The chain recombines TRBV12-3 or TRBV12-4 with TRBJ2-3, with D maybe TRBD2 (5 bases). This CDR3 is built from 15 residues. The CDR3 DNA sequence: TGTGCCAGCAGTTTATTGGCGGGTCCCTACAATGAGCAGTATTTC. This sequence encodes CASSLLAGPYNEQYF.

The CDR3 sequence is CASSLPKNTEAFF. The CDR3 DNA reads as TGTGCCAGCAGCTTACCTAAGAACACTGAAGCTTTCTTT. V is TRBV7-8 and J is TRBJ1-1; D unresolved. Trimming stripped 2 bases from V and 1 base from J, with 5 bases between. This CDR3 is 13 amino acids long. The V gene's germline CDR1 is SGHVS and CDR2 FQNEAQ.

The V and J genes are TRBV6-1 and TRBJ2-3, with 9 bases matching TRBD1. Gene TRBJ2-7 matches the end of the DNA better, so the J call may be wrong. The CDR3 consists of 19 residues. The germline V gene has CDR1 MNHNS and CDR2 SASEGT. The chain's CDR3 is CASFASGQGRRWVDYEQYF. The DNA for the CDR3 is TGTGCCAGCTTCGCCTCGGGACAGGGAAGGAGATGGGTCGACTACGAGCAGTACTTC.

There are a few counts of this clonotype. The rearrangement links TRBV15 to TRBJ2-1; the D is unclear. TRBJ2-7 explains the end of the DNA better; the J call may be wrong. The CDR3 runs to 15 residues. Germline CDR1 reads LNHNV; CDR2 reads YYDKDF (reference sequence). CDR3 amino acids: CATSREGSPTYEQYF. The CDR3 region has the DNA TGTGCCACCAGCAGAGAGGGCAGCCCTACCTACGAGCAGTACTTC.

In its sample, this clonotype was seen once. The rearrangement joins TRBV6-1 to TRBJ1-4; D gene ambiguous. V was trimmed by 4 bases and J by 0 bases, leaving 15 bases between them. The CDR3 totals 17 residues. Germline lookup yields CDR1 MNHNS and CDR2 SASEGT. The CDR3 DNA reads TGTGCCAGCAGTGCGTTATACGTACAAGCAACTAATGAAAAACTGTTTTTT. Translation: CASSALYVQATNEKLFF.

The chain recombines TRBV6-1 with TRBJ2-3, with D hard to call. The tail of the sequence fits TRBJ2-7 better, so the J call may be wrong. The CDR3 is 15 residues long. The V gene's germline CDR1 is MNHNS and CDR2 SASEGT. The CDR3 DNA reads as TGTGCCAGCAACCTACAGACTGTCAGGAACGATGCGCAGTACTTC. Translation: CASNLQTVRNDAQYF.

With respect to this clonotype: The CDR3 does not close with the conserved phenylalanine or tryptophan, likely indicating a read error. The DNA is omitted, as the CDR3 cannot be located on it reliably, and the CDR3 follows TCRdb's listing. The V and J genes are TRBV24-1 and TRBJ2-3. The length of the CDR3 is 19 amino acids, counting both ends. Germline CDR1 is KGHDR and CDR2 is SFDVKD. This chain's CDR3 is CATMLANFSIFSRDWVSPC.

This clonotype was observed a handful of times. One end of the junction does not line up with germline, which may come from a read error. The V and J genes are TRBV6-1 and TRBJ2-5, with D tentatively TRBD1 (6 bases). Germline lookup yields CDR1 MNHNS and CDR2 SASEGT. This CDR3 has 15 residues. In DNA, the CDR3 is TGTGCCAGCAGTAATCCGGGACACATCAAAGAGACCCAGTACTTT. Its protein is CASSNPGHIKETQYF.

Notes on this clonotype: The germline gene is not matched at one end of the junction; a read error may be the cause. The chain links TRBV6-1 to TRBJ2-3; a possible D gene is TRBD2 (6 bases). Germline V CDR1 and CDR2: MNHNS, SASEGT. The CDR3 spans 14 residues. CDR3 bases: TGTGCCACCAGGCGGGGCCGTGACCAAGATACCCAGTATTTC. Its protein is CATRRGRDQDTQYF.

CDR3 loop: CASSAGGGGLGGNEQFF. The CDR3 nucleotides are TGCGCCAGCAGTGCCGGGGGAGGGGGACTAGGGGGCAATGAGCAGTTCTTC. The chain has TRBV10-2 and TRBJ2-1; 8 bases match TRBD2. V lost 4 bases to trimming and J lost 6 bases; unmatched junction nucleotides: 14. Germline V gene sequence: CDR1 WSHSY, CDR2 SAAADI. The CDR3 runs to 17 residues.

As to this clonotype: The conserved phenylalanine or tryptophan normally closing the CDR3 is absent here, so this likely arose from a read error. The DNA is left out, because the CDR3 cannot be placed on it with certainty; the CDR3 is given as TCRdb lists it. This chain joins TRBV6-1 and TRBJ2-6; no check of the table's D call, TRBD2, against the DNA was made. Germline-derived CDR1 and CDR2 are MNHNS and SASEGT. The CDR3 is 12 residues long, counting both termini. CDR3 sequence: CASGDYEQFFGP.

The chain has TRBV6-2 or TRBV6-3 and TRBJ2-3; unclear D gene. In germline, CDR1 is MNHEY, CDR2 SVGEGT. The ends were cut back, 1 base at V and 4 bases at J, with 6 bases in the middle. The CDR3 length is 13 residues. Written as DNA, the CDR3 is TGTGCCAGCAGTTACTGGGGTTCAGATACGCAGTATTTT. It codes for CASSYWGSDTQYF.

The chain uses TRBV3-1 and TRBJ2-3; tentatively, D is TRBD1 or TRBD2 (5 bases each). Trimming removed 3 bases at V and 5 bases at J, with 12 bases between. Germline V lookup: CDR1 LGHDT, CDR2 YNNKEL (reference sequence). The CDR3 consists of 14 residues. The CDR3: CASSQSWDGDTQYF. CDR3 coding DNA: TGTGCCAGCAGCCAGAGCTGGGACGGAGATACGCAGTATTTT.

Points on this clonotype: Sequence at one end of the junction differs from germline and may be a read error. V usage is TRBV6-1 and J usage is TRBJ2-2; no definite D call. The CDR3 contains 15 residues. CDR1 and CDR2 (germline): MNHNS, SASEGT. This CDR3 reads CASSDLARNTETLYF. The CDR3, as DNA: TGTGCCAGCAGTGACCTGGCGAGGAACACCGAGACGCTGTATTTT.

In this sample, this clonotype turned up a few times. The V call is TRBV27, the J call TRBJ1-1, with TRBD1 as a possible D gene (5 bases). With 3 bases removed from V and 11 bases from J, the gap between germline ends came to 16 bases. CDR3 length: 13 amino acids. Germline lookup yields CDR1 MNHEY and CDR2 SMNVEV (reference sequence). The CDR3 sequence: CASSLLGEGWAFF. CDR3 coding DNA: TGTGCCAGCAGTTTGTTGGGGGAGGGGTGGGCTTTCTTT.

CDR3 protein: CARIRGGDQETQYF. In DNA, the CDR3 is TGTGCGAGGATCCGGGGCGGTGACCAAGAGACCCAGTATTTT. This sequence joins TRBV7-2 and TRBJ2-5, with D perhaps being TRBD1 or TRBD2 (5 bases each). The DNA end favors TRBJ2-3, so the J call may be wrong. CDR1 SGHTA and CDR2 FQGNSA come from the germline V gene. The CDR3 covers 14 residues.

To note about this clonotype: The junction does not match germline at one end; this may be a read error. The chain employs TRBV6-1 and TRBJ2-3; the D is unclear. The V gene's germline CDR1 is MNHNS and CDR2 SASEGT. The CDR3 length is 10 residues. The CDR3 bases are TGTGCCAGGAGGAAAGATACGCAGTACTTT. Its protein is CARRKDTQYF.

This chain joins TRBV20-1 and TRBJ2-3; D is ambiguous. The CDR3 length is 19 residues. Trimming cost V 4 bases and J 3 bases, with 29 bases left between them. Germline V gene data show CDR1 as DFQATT and CDR2 as SNEGSKA (reference sequence). CDR3 region: CSAKGVNVAFIDGTDTQYF. CDR3 nucleotides: TGCAGTGCTAAAGGCGTTAACGTTGCTTTTATCGATGGAACAGATACGCAGTATTTT.

This clonotype is large (0.1 to 1%). The chain is built from TRBV6-5 and TRBJ2-5; D possibly matches TRBD1 or TRBD2 (6 bases each). Trimming pared 5 bases from V and 2 bases from J, leaving 15 bases between. The germline gives CDR1 MNHEY, CDR2 SVGAGI. The CDR3 covers 15 residues. Here the CDR3 reads CASSIGGRSQETQYF. The CDR3 bases are TGTGCCAGCAGTATAGGGGGGCGTTCACAAGAGACCCAGTACTTC.